These 24 T cell receptor beta chains share one sample of origin, sequenced in a study of post-analysis software for immune sequencing data (dated by TCRdb to the mid-2010s). These receptors have no identified antigens. Receptors were amplified or captured by PCR. The reads were generated on an Illumina HiSeq 2500. To reduce PCR and sequencing biases, unique molecular identifiers were built into the TCR beta cDNA libraries. TCRdb trimmed public reads at Q25 via fastp, called clones via MiXCR and kept in-frame beta chains. Identical CDR3 protein sequences are pooled into one entry, listed with their most common genes and DNA. Within this sample are 740,000 or so distinct CDR3 sequences, with approximately 53% of them counted one time only. The ten top clones hold over 4% of the sample. General findings and caveats noted by the study authors: Roughly 5 TRBV segments, including TRBV5-6, TRBV5-1 and TRBV20-1, were significantly more frequent in patients than controls.

The source material was blood. Source of these receptors: a girl aged 10 to 17 with multiple sclerosis.

The rearrangement uses TRBV7-2 and TRBJ1-1, with TRBD1 as a possible D gene (5 bases). The V gene lost 1 base and the J gene lost 1 base, with 16 bases spanning the gap. In germline, CDR1 is SGHTA, CDR2 FQGNSA. The CDR3 totals 17 residues. CDR3 in amino acids: CASSLGEGWGKNTEAFF. The CDR3 DNA reads as TGTGCCAGCAGCTTAGGGGAAGGATGGGGGAAGAACACTGAAGCTTTCTTT.

The chain joins TRBV9 to TRBJ2-5; D not certain. The germline V gene has CDR1 SGDLS and CDR2 YYNGEE. V lost 0 bases and J lost 5, with 11 bases in between. This CDR3 is 14 amino acids long. The DNA for the CDR3 is TGTGCCAGCAGCGTAGATCGACTTGGGGAGACCCAGTACTTC. It is translated as CASSVDRLGETQYF.

The chain combines TRBV20-1 with TRBJ2-6, with a tentative D call TRBD2 (5 bases). Germline V gene data show CDR1 as DFQATT and CDR2 as SNEGSKA (reference sequence). V was clipped by 1 base and J by 2 bases, with 9 bases between them. The CDR3 is 15 amino acids. The CDR3 is CSARVGSTGANVLTF. In DNA form, the CDR3 reads TGCAGTGCTAGAGTAGGGAGCACTGGGGCCAACGTCCTGACTTTC.

This chain joins TRBV4-2 and TRBJ2-4; D is ambiguous. With the DNA end fitting TRBJ2-5 better, the J assignment may be wrong. CDR1 and CDR2 (germline): LGHNA, YNFKEQ. The CDR3 is 13 residues long. The CDR3 sequence is CASSQDFSETQYF. Here the CDR3 DNA reads TGTGCCAGCAGCCAAGATTTCTCGGAGACCCAGTACTTC.

This clonotype was seen a few times. The rearrangement joins TRBV20-1 to TRBJ1-2; D is unclear. Trimming removed 3 bases from V and 6 bases from J, with 8 bases in between. Per germline, CDR1 DFQATT and CDR2 SNEGSKA (reference sequence). This CDR3 has 11 residues. The chain's CDR3 is CSARSGDGYTF. CDR3 nucleotides: TGCAGTGCTAGGTCCGGAGATGGCTACACCTTC.

The CDR3 spells CATALSGTGLRTQYF. The CDR3 nucleotides are TGTGCCACCGCCCTTTCCGGGACAGGGCTCCGGACCCAGTACTTC. The gene calls are TRBV6-2 or TRBV6-3 and TRBJ2-5; TRBD1 matches 9 bases. The CDR3 consists of 15 residues. Germline values: CDR1 MNHEY, CDR2 SVGEGT. Germline trimming cut 10 bases from V and 7 bases from J; bases unmatched to any gene: 16.

This clonotype turned up a few times. CDR3 bases: TGCAGCGTTGATAAGACAGGGAGTAACTATGGCTACACCTTC. Translating gives CSVDKTGSNYGYTF. The J gene is TRBJ1-2, the V gene TRBV29-1; 7 positions agree with TRBD1. Germline V CDR1 and CDR2: SQVTM, ANQGSEA. Unmatched junction bases numbered 5, after V lost 3 bases and J lost 1 base. This CDR3 comprises 14 residues.

This clonotype showed up just a few times. This chain joins TRBV20-1 and TRBJ2-1, with TRBD2 matching 11 bases. Germline V lookup: CDR1 DFQATT, CDR2 SNEGSKA (reference sequence). V dropped 1 base and J dropped 1; count of bases not matched to a gene: 3. The CDR3 extends over 16 amino acids. CDR3 nucleotides: TGCAGTGCTAGAGCCGGGACTAGCGGTTCCTACAATGAGCAGTTCTTC. Its protein product is CSARAGTSGSYNEQFF.

This clonotype was observed a handful of times. The chain has TRBV12-3 or TRBV12-4 and TRBJ2-1; no reliable D call. Trimming shortened V by 3 bases and J by 9 bases, and 15 bases separated the two germline ends. The CDR3 has 14 amino acids. The CDR3, as DNA: TGTGCCAGCAGTTTTACCCCCGGATCTGGTGAGCAGTTCTTC. It translates to CASSFTPGSGEQFF.

The chain couples TRBV29-1 to TRBJ2-1; TRBD2 matches 7 bases. V was pared by 2 bases and J by 7 bases, with 8 bases of the junction left unmatched. This CDR3 is built from 14 residues. CDR1 and CDR2 (germline): SQVTM, ANQGSEA. The CDR3 spells CSVERLLAINEQFF. The DNA of the CDR3 is TGCAGCGTTGAAAGGCTACTAGCGATTAATGAGCAGTTCTTC.

The chain recombines TRBV5-1 with TRBJ2-2; 13 bases match TRBD2. The V gene end was trimmed by 4 bases and the J gene end by 3 bases; junction bases not matched to a gene: 6. Germline assignment: CDR1 SGHRS and CDR2 YFSETQ. CDR3 length: 17 amino acids. The CDR3 here is CASSGGTSGNYTGELFF. CDR3 DNA: TGCGCCAGCAGCGGGGGGACTAGCGGGAACTACACCGGGGAGCTGTTTTTT.

The chain combines TRBV7-8 with TRBJ2-7; D call uncertain. The germline gives CDR1 SGHVS, CDR2 FQNEAQ. The CDR3 totals 13 residues. The ends were cut back, 2 bases at V and 7 bases at J, with 12 bases in the middle. The CDR3 loop is CASSLTPAKEQYF. As DNA, the CDR3 is TGTGCCAGCAGCTTAACCCCAGCAAAGGAGCAGTACTTC.

There are a few counts of this clonotype. The J gene is TRBJ2-7, the V gene TRBV5-1, with D perhaps matching TRBD1 (6 bases). V was pared by 6 bases and J by 2 bases, with 18 bases between. The CDR3 consists of 15 residues. Germline-derived CDR1 and CDR2 are SGHRS and YFSETQ. CDR3 region: CASTPTTGKTYEQYF. As DNA, the CDR3 is TGCGCCAGCACCCCAACAACAGGGAAAACCTACGAGCAGTACTTC.

This chain uses TRBV10-2 with TRBJ2-7; D not resolved. The CDR3 has 11 residues. Trimming left V 6 bases short and J 7 bases short, with 10 bases between. From germline, CDR1 is WSHSY and CDR2 SAAADI. The CDR3 is CASRLGIEQYF. CDR3 DNA sequence: TGCGCCAGCAGGCTGGGCATAGAGCAGTACTTC.

This chain connects TRBV20-1 to TRBJ1-4, with unresolved D. CDR1 is DFQATT, CDR2 SNEGSKA, per germline (reference sequence). This CDR3 has 18 amino acids. The ends were cut back, 0 bases at V and 0 bases at J, with 17 bases in the middle. CDR3 DNA sequence: TGCAGTGCTAGAGATCTAGGCCGATGGCAAACAACTAATGAAAAACTGTTTTTT. Translated: CSARDLGRWQTTNEKLFF.

V usage is TRBV5-1 and J usage is TRBJ2-7; D is perhaps TRBD2 (5 bases). The J call may be mistaken, given a closer DNA end match to TRBJ2-1. CDR3 size: 14 residues. The germline V gene encodes CDR1 SGHRS and CDR2 YFSETQ. CDR3 amino acids: CASRYASQPDEQFF. CDR3 DNA sequence: TGCGCCAGCAGGTATGCTAGCCAGCCCGATGAGCAGTTCTTC.

The chain joins TRBV5-1 to TRBJ2-1, with 9 bases that match TRBD2. After removal of 0 bases from V and 8 bases from J, the junction contained 6 bases not matched to a gene. This CDR3 comprises 15 residues. Germline CDR1 SGHRS, CDR2 YFSETQ. In DNA form, the CDR3 reads TGCGCCAGCAGCTTGGGCGGGAGGGCCCACTATGAGCAGTTCTTC. Translation gives CASSLGGRAHYEQFF.

This clonotype appeared a few times. The chain joins TRBV2 to TRBJ2-7, with 7 nucleotides matching TRBD1. V shed 8 bases, J shed 1 base, and the junction held 14 bases outside the gene matches. The CDR3 spans 16 residues. Germline CDR1 and CDR2: SNHLY and FYNNEI. The CDR3 loop reads CASWGGDSDISYEQYF. CDR3 in DNA: TGTGCCAGCTGGGGTGGGGACAGCGATATATCCTACGAGCAGTACTTC.

The CDR3: CASATGTVYNEQFF. CDR3 in DNA: TGCGCCAGCGCAACAGGGACAGTCTACAATGAGCAGTTCTTC. This chain uses TRBV5-1 with TRBJ2-1, with TRBD1 matching 7 bases. Unmatched junction bases numbered 7, after V lost 7 bases and J lost 3 bases. Germline assignment: CDR1 SGHRS and CDR2 YFSETQ. The CDR3 extends over 14 amino acids.

The V call is TRBV29-1, the J call TRBJ2-1; D remains unclear. V dropped 6 bases and J dropped 1 base, with 13 bases sitting between them. The CDR3 contains 14 residues. Germline lookup yields CDR1 SQVTM and CDR2 ANQGSEA. Here the CDR3 DNA reads TGCAGCGTACTTAAGGTTTGGTCCTACAATGAGCAGTTCTTC. Translating it yields CSVLKVWSYNEQFF.

This clonotype showed up just a few times. The chain joins TRBV12-3 or TRBV12-4 to TRBJ1-2, with D possibly TRBD1 on 6 matching bases. CDR3 length equals 13 residues. V was clipped by 3 bases and J by 5 bases, with 10 bases between them. CDR3 coding DNA: TGTGCCAGCAGTTTCAGGACAGATTATGGCTACACCTTC. Translating gives CASSFRTDYGYTF.

The count of this clonotype is one. The gene calls are TRBV29-1 and TRBJ2-7; 7 nucleotides agree with TRBD1. The CDR3 consists of 14 residues. Trimming at V came to 7 bases and at J to 5 bases, leaving 14 bases not matched to a gene. The germline gives CDR1 SQVTM, CDR2 ANQGSEA. The CDR3 loop is CSAKTGAVSDEQYF. The CDR3 bases are TGCAGCGCGAAAACAGGGGCCGTGAGTGACGAGCAGTACTTC.

The chain combines TRBV20-1 with TRBJ1-5, with 7 bases fitting TRBD1. The CDR3 loop spans 15 amino acids. After removal of 3 bases from V and 0 bases from J, the junction contained 5 bases not matched to a gene. The germline gives CDR1 DFQATT, CDR2 SNEGSKA (reference sequence). CDR3 loop: CSASGDSYSNQPQHF. Written as DNA, the CDR3 is TGCAGTGCTAGCGGGGACAGCTATAGCAATCAGCCCCAGCATTTT.

This clonotype occurred many times. The chain is built from TRBV5-1 and TRBJ2-5, with D unresolved. This CDR3 spans 14 amino acids. CDR1 SGHRS and CDR2 YFSETQ come from the germline V gene. V was clipped by 0 bases and J by 1 base, with 7 bases between them. The CDR3 is CASSLGSGQETQYF. The CDR3 DNA reads as TGCGCCAGCAGCTTGGGGTCAGGCCAAGAGACCCAGTACTTC.